A selection of T cell receptor beta chains follows, all from one sample in a study of post-analysis software for immune sequencing data. TCRdb re-called the PCR reads through MiXCR, storing one row per CDR3 protein. This sample carries hundreds of thousands of distinct CDR3 sequences, 30% of them seen once, and the ten largest clones take around 0.56%. The sequenced sample was blood. The source of these receptors is a girl aged 10-17 years with multiple sclerosis. The CDR3 runs from the conserved cysteine through the conserved F or W. The D gene is left open where the match is weak. Some rows have no size entry. The others give once, few or many, or a class for an expanded clone.

V: TRBV4-3
D: TRBD2
length: 16
size: .
J: TRBJ2-7
CDR3: CASSQELAGGAYEQYF
DNA: TGCGCCAGCAGCCAAGAACTAGCGGGAGGAGCCTACGAGCAGTACTTC

V: TRBV12-3/TRBV12-4
D: .
length: 13
size: .
J: TRBJ1-1
CDR3: CASSLITGSEAFF
DNA: TGTGCCAGCAGTTTAATCACGGGTTCTGAAGCTTTCTTT

V: TRBV6-6
D: .
length: 12
size: .
J: TRBJ2-2
CDR3: CASSSGTGELFF
DNA: TGTGCCAGCAGCAGCGGCACCGGGGAGCTGTTTTTT

V: TRBV28
D: .
length: 14
size: .
J: TRBJ1-5
CDR3: CASIPTGSRQPQHF
DNA: TGTGCCAGCATACCGACAGGATCGAGGCAGCCCCAGCATTTT

V: TRBV7-2
D: .
length: 15
size: few
J: TRBJ2-1
CDR3: CASTRVTSSYNEQFF
DNA: TGTGCCAGCACCCGAGTTACGAGCTCCTACAATGAGCAGTTCTTC

V: TRBV28
D: TRBD1
length: 15
size: .
J: TRBJ2-5
CDR3: CASRPYGTAQETQYF
DNA: TGTGCCAGCAGACCCTATGGGACAGCCCAAGAGACCCAGTACTTC

V: TRBV18
D: TRBD1
length: 15
size: few
J: TRBJ1-2
CDR3: CASSSGQGSTYGYTF
DNA: TGTGCCAGCTCATCGGGACAGGGGTCTACCTATGGCTACACCTTC

V: TRBV5-6
D: .
length: 18
size: .
J: TRBJ1-5
CDR3: CASSPSRGRRSSNQPQHF
DNA: TGTGCCAGCAGCCCCTCTAGGGGACGGAGATCTAGCAATCAGCCCCAGCATTTT

V: TRBV7-9
D: TRBD1
length: 15
size: .
J: TRBJ2-3
CDR3: CASSNNRGLADTQYF
DNA: TGTGCCAGCAGCAATAACAGGGGGCTCGCAGATACGCAGTATTTT

V: TRBV28
D: .
length: 16
size: .
J: TRBJ1-2
CDR3: CASSSAPRGEGYGYTF
DNA: TGTGCCAGCAGTTCGGCGCCTCGGGGGGAGGGCTATGGCTACACCTTC

V: TRBV29-1
D: TRBD1
length: 14
size: .
J: TRBJ1-2
CDR3: CSVIQTGTGYGYTF
DNA: TGCAGCGTCATCCAGACCGGGACAGGCTATGGCTACACCTTC

V: TRBV5-5
D: .
length: 16
size: .
J: TRBJ1-4
CDR3: CASSDPQSATNEKLFF
DNA: TGTGCCAGCAGCGACCCTCAGAGTGCAACTAATGAAAAACTGTTTTTT

V: TRBV7-9
D: .
length: 15
size: few
J: TRBJ1-2
CDR3: CASSLQGLVNYGYTF
DNA: TGTGCCAGCAGCTTACAGGGGCTAGTCAACTATGGCTACACCTTC

V: TRBV7-8
D: .
length: 16
size: few
J: TRBJ2-3
CDR3: CASSFRTALMENTQYF
DNA: TGTGCCAGCAGCTTCCGGACTGCCCTTATGGAAAATACGCAGTATTTT

V: TRBV27
D: .
length: 13
size: few
J: TRBJ1-5
CDR3: CASSLFRNQPQHF
DNA: TGTGCCAGCAGTTTGTTCCGCAATCAGCCCCAGCATTTT

V: TRBV18
D: .
length: 15
size: few
J: TRBJ1-1
CDR3: CASSLSGGWDTEAFF
DNA: TGTGCCAGCTCACTTTCGGGGGGATGGGACACTGAAGCTTTCTTT

V: TRBV5-6
D: .
length: 14
size: .
J: TRBJ2-5
CDR3: CASSRRVGQETQYF
DNA: TGTGCCAGCAGCCGGAGGGTAGGGCAAGAGACCCAGTACTTC

V: TRBV29-1
D: .
length: 15
size: .
J: TRBJ2-5
CDR3: CSVEGGLRDTETQYF
DNA: TGCAGCGTTGAAGGAGGACTAAGGGACACAGAGACCCAGTACTTC

V: TRBV27
D: TRBD1
length: 15
size: .
J: TRBJ1-2
CDR3: CASTPLGTGGNGYTF
DNA: TGTGCCAGCACCCCCTTGGGGACAGGGGGCAATGGCTACACCTTC

V: TRBV7-9
D: .
length: 13
size: .
J: TRBJ1-2
CDR3: CASSPDGGGGYTF
DNA: TGTGCCAGCAGCCCAGACGGCGGGGGTGGCTACACCTTC

V: TRBV29-1
D: .
length: 12
size: .
J: TRBJ2-3
CDR3: CSEGQGGDTQYF
DNA: TGCAGCGAGGGTCAGGGTGGAGATACGCAGTATTTT

V: TRBV4-1
D: .
length: 17
size: .
J: TRBJ2-3
CDR3: CASSQEDHGRDTDTQYF
DNA: TGCGCCAGCAGCCAAGAAGACCATGGCAGGGACACAGATACGCAGTATTTT

V: TRBV3-1
D: .
length: 16
size: .
J: TRBJ1-5
CDR3: CASSHGRKYSNQPQHF
DNA: TGTGCCAGCAGCCATGGTAGAAAATATAGCAATCAGCCCCAGCATTTT

V: TRBV20-1
D: .
length: 13
size: few
J: TRBJ2-5
CDR3: CSARDLAGETQYF
DNA: TGCAGTGCTAGAGATTTAGCCGGTGAGACCCAGTACTTC

V: TRBV27
D: .
length: 16
size: once
J: TRBJ2-2
CDR3: CASRKEGALGTGELFF
DNA: TGTGCCAGCAGAAAAGAAGGCGCTTTGGGGACCGGGGAGCTGTTTTTT

V: TRBV29-1
D: .
length: 10
size: many
J: TRBJ1-2
CDR3: CSVGSGGYTF
DNA: TGCAGCGTTGGGTCAGGGGGCTACACCTTC

V: TRBV11-2
D: .
length: 15
size: once
J: TRBJ2-5
CDR3: CASSQGDRGQETQYF
DNA: TGTGCCAGCAGCCAAGGGGACCGGGGGCAAGAGACCCAGTACTTC

V: TRBV4-3
D: TRBD2
length: 20
size: .
J: TRBJ2-1
CDR3: CASSQPIWGTNSGHRNEQFF
DNA: TGCGCCAGCAGCCAACCAATATGGGGAACCAATAGCGGGCATCGGAATGAGCAGTTCTTC

V: TRBV11-2
D: TRBD2
length: 14
size: many
J: TRBJ2-7
CDR3: CASSLARGAYEQYF
DNA: TGTGCCAGCAGCTTAGCCCGGGGGGCCTACGAGCAGTACTTC

V: TRBV7-9
D: TRBD1
length: 15
size: .
J: TRBJ2-7
CDR3: CASSLATGQSYEQYF
DNA: TGTGCCAGCAGCTTAGCCACGGGACAGTCCTACGAGCAGTACTTC

V: TRBV5-1
D: TRBD1
length: 15
size: .
J: TRBJ1-5
CDR3: CASSPGQGVNQPQHF
DNA: TGCGCCAGCAGTCCGGGACAGGGAGTTAATCAGCCCCAGCATTTT

V: TRBV20-1
D: TRBD1
length: 15
size: .
J: TRBJ1-2
CDR3: CSAIDTGTAPYGYTF
DNA: TGCAGTGCTATCGATACCGGGACAGCACCCTATGGCTACACCTTC

V: TRBV5-1
D: .
length: 13
size: .
J: TRBJ1-5
CDR3: CASSFDLNQPQHF
DNA: TGCGCCAGCAGCTTTGACCTCAATCAGCCCCAGCATTTT

V: TRBV5-1
D: .
length: 16
size: few
J: TRBJ2-3
CDR3: CASSLEGRAGTDTQYF
DNA: TGCGCCAGCAGCTTGGAAGGCAGGGCAGGGACAGATACGCAGTATTTT

V: TRBV9
D: TRBD1
length: 13
size: few
J: TRBJ1-2
CDR3: CASSVDRGGGYTF
DNA: TGTGCCAGCAGCGTCGACAGGGGTGGGGGCTACACCTTC

V: TRBV6-1
D: .
length: 15
size: few
J: TRBJ1-4
CDR3: CASSEASRTNEKLFF
DNA: TGTGCCAGCAGTGAAGCGTCGAGGACTAATGAAAAACTGTTTTTT

V: TRBV27
D: TRBD1
length: 14
size: .
J: TRBJ2-4
CDR3: CASTNQPGTGLQYF
DNA: TGTGCCAGCACTAACCAGCCCGGGACAGGGCTTCAGTACTTC

V: TRBV13
D: .
length: 15
size: .
J: TRBJ1-3
CDR3: CASTHTRGIGNTIYF
DNA: TGTGCCAGCACGCATACCCGAGGGATTGGAAACACCATATATTTT

V: TRBV20-1
D: .
length: 13
size: .
J: TRBJ1-2
CDR3: CNARKDTNYGYTF
DNA: TGCAATGCTAGAAAGGACACTAACTATGGCTACACCTTC

V: TRBV10-3
D: TRBD1
length: 13
size: .
J: TRBJ1-2
CDR3: CAISEDRGGDYTF
DNA: TGTGCCATCAGTGAAGACAGGGGAGGGGACTACACCTTC

V: TRBV6-7
D: TRBD2
length: 14
size: .
J: TRBJ2-5
CDR3: CASSYSTSGSGQYF
DNA: TGTGCCAGCAGTTACTCAACTAGCGGGAGCGGGCAGTACTTC

V: TRBV2
D: .
length: 15
size: few
J: TRBJ2-3
CDR3: CASSALMFGQDTQYF
DNA: TGTGCCAGCAGCGCCCTGATGTTCGGGCAAGATACGCAGTATTTT

V: TRBV20-1
D: .
length: 16
size: .
J: TRBJ2-1
CDR3: CSARRGAGGPYNEQFF
DNA: TGCAGTGCCAGGAGGGGAGCCGGAGGCCCCTACAATGAGCAGTTCTTC

V: TRBV29-1
D: .
length: 11
size: .
J: TRBJ2-1
CDR3: CSVTWADEQFF
DNA: TGCAGCGTTACGTGGGCGGATGAGCAGTTCTTC

V: TRBV5-6
D: .
length: 15
size: few
J: TRBJ1-2
CDR3: CASSLIDDSTVGYTF
DNA: TGTGCCAGCAGCTTGATTGACGACTCAACGGTTGGCTACACCTTC

V: TRBV3-1
D: .
length: 10
size: .
J: TRBJ2-5
CDR3: CASGAETQYF
DNA: TGTGCCAGCGGGGCAGAGACCCAGTACTTC

V: TRBV2
D: TRBD2
length: 13
size: few
J: TRBJ2-3
CDR3: CASGREGTDTQYF
DNA: TGTGCCAGCGGGCGGGAGGGCACAGATACGCAGTATTTT

V: TRBV7-2
D: TRBD2
length: 18
size: many
J: TRBJ2-3
CDR3: CASSLAGLAGGSTDTQYF
DNA: TGTGCCAGCAGCTTAGCTGGACTAGCGGGAGGCAGCACAGATACGCAGTATTTT

V: TRBV6-5
D: .
length: 14
size: .
J: TRBJ1-4
CDR3: CASRRTVDNEKLFF
DNA: TGTGCCAGCAGGCGGACAGTCGATAATGAAAAACTGTTTTTT

V: TRBV2
D: .
length: 12
size: few
J: TRBJ2-5
CDR3: CASRGKGKRQYF
DNA: TGTGCCAGCAGGGGAAAGGGGAAGAGGCAGTACTTC

V: TRBV5-1
D: TRBD2
length: 15
size: .
J: TRBJ2-3
CDR3: CASRVGLAGPDTQYF
DNA: TGCGCCAGCAGAGTGGGACTAGCGGGGCCAGATACGCAGTATTTT

V: TRBV7-2
D: .
length: 15
size: .
J: TRBJ1-1
CDR3: CASSFDRYMNTEAFF
DNA: TGTGCCAGCAGCTTCGACAGGTACATGAACACTGAAGCTTTCTTT